This T cell receptor (beta chain) stems from a study of blood T cell repertoires in COVID-19. Sequencing was performed with immunoSEQ multiplex PCR; in TCRdb, only in-frame clones are kept and a portion is missing. The data contain a few hundred thousand clones, about nine tenths of them seen just once; the ten biggest clones take up around 0.92%. CDR1 is MDHEN and CDR2 is SYDVKM in the germline V gene. V lost 6 bases, J lost 2 bases, and 6 bases lay in between. CDR3 length: 12 residues. This sequence joins TRBV28 and TRBJ2-3; no clear D gene. Input material: PBMCs or T cells enriched from blood (not recorded which). The TCR comes from a woman in her twenties or thirties who had been exposed to COVID-19. CDR3 nucleotides: TGTGCCAGCAGAGCCAACACAGATACGCAGTATTTT. It specifies CASRANTDTQYF.